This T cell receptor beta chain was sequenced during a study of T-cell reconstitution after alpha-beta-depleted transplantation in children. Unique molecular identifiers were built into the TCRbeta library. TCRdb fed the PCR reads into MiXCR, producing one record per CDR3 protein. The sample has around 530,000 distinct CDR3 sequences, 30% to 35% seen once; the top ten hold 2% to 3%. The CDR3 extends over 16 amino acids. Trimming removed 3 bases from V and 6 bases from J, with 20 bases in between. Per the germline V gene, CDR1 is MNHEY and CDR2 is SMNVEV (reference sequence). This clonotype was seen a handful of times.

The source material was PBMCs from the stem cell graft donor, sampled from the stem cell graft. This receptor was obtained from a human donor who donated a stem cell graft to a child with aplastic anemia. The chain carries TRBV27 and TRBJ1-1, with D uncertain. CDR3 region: CASSLVPSRAQAEAFF. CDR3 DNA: TGTGCCAGCAGTTTGGTTCCAAGCCGGGCCCAGGCTGAAGCTTTCTTT.